The entry below gives a single TCR beta chain sequence along with its context. This sample was included in a study of blood T cell repertoires in COVID-19. The overall study: Sites across the United States, Italy and Spain contributed samples from acute and convalescent COVID-19. In each case, the material was cDNA or gDNA derived from T cells, B-cell-depleted T cells, or PBMCs.

Original processing notes: Using reference gene primer amplification, nucleated cell counts were estimated. Only in-frame clones appear in the TCRdb table, and some are missing; sequencing was by immunoSEQ multiplex PCR. The DNA gave D and trimming, while V, J and clone size come from that table. The sample has over 300,000 clones; 90% are singletons. Germline trimming cut 1 base from V and 4 bases from J; bases unmatched to any gene: 5. The germline V gene has CDR1 LNHDA and CDR2 SQIVND (reference sequence). CDR3 length equals 16 residues. This clonotype was obtained from a man younger than 35 with active or convalescent COVID-19. The source material was peripheral blood. The J gene is TRBJ2-2, the V gene TRBV19, with 8 positions matching TRBD1. Here the CDR3 DNA reads TGTGCCAGTAGTATAGGGGGACAGGTGGGCACCGGGGAGCTGTTTTTT. Amino acids: CASSIGGQVGTGELFF.